Listed below are T cell receptor beta chains from one sample, sequenced in a study of PD-1 blockade in classical Hodgkin lymphoma. Some clones are missing from TCRdb's copy, which holds only in-frame ones; the method was immunoSEQ multiplex PCR. Here the sample spans about 97,000 clones, roughly 83% being singletons. The material was peripheral blood mononuclear cells (PBMCs), obtained at baseline. These receptor sequences come from a human donor with classical Hodgkin lymphoma. Each CDR3 is given with its conserved first and last residue. The order of the fields is V gene, J gene, CDR3 protein.

TRBV10-3	TRBJ1-4	CAISDGAVSTNEKLFF
TRBV19	TRBJ2-5	CASSGSQRYQETQYF
TRBV30	TRBJ1-5	CAWSPGVGPGPQHF
TRBV6-6	TRBJ2-7	CASSLAGEHGPEQYF
TRBV28	TRBJ1-2	CASSFGDKGNGYTF
TRBV6-5	TRBJ1-3	CASSRDRVKNTIYF
TRBV5-4	TRBJ2-7	CASTPGGSGYEQYF
TRBV5-1	TRBJ1-2	CASSPQTGNYGYTF
TRBV5-6	TRBJ2-7	CASSLAVGEQYF
TRBV19	TRBJ1-2	CASAASGRSGYTF
TRBV6-1	TRBJ2-5	CASSDGVRETQYF
TRBV25-1	TRBJ1-1	CASTGGQVEAFF
TRBV28	TRBJ1-5	CASGLGQPQHF
TRBV28	TRBJ2-7	CASSSPGLAFHEQYF